One T cell receptor beta chain is described in this entry. These data come from a study of blood T cell repertoires in COVID-19. Study-wide background: The study drew acute and convalescent COVID-19 samples from the United States, Italy and Spain.

Everyone who took part was roughly 18 to 89 years old, and they came from about 23 US areas. In the original analysis: Using reference gene primer amplification, nucleated cell counts were estimated. Assay: immunoSEQ multiplex PCR; the TCRdb copy retains only in-frame clones and omits some. Clone size and the V and J calls come from that table; the DNA yielded D and trimming. Among 200,000 to 300,000 clones listed, 86% were seen once. The sample was PBMCs or T cells enriched from blood (not recorded which). This receptor was taken from a woman aged 50 to 60 who had recovered from COVID-19.

The CDR3 reads CASSFQGQTADTQYF. DNA for the CDR3: TGCGCCAGCAGCTTCCAGGGTCAGACGGCAGATACGCAGTATTTT. The chain recombines TRBV5-1 with TRBJ2-3, with D possibly being TRBD1 (5 bases). Germline V gives CDR1 SGHRS, CDR2 YFSETQ. The V end was cut by 2 bases, the J end by 4 bases, with 14 bases between. The CDR3 loop spans 15 amino acids.